These T cell receptor beta chains were read from a single sample in a study of CD8 T cell repertoires and HIV-1 epitope variants. Their antigen targets remain unknown. Profiling relied on immunoSEQ multiplex PCR, and the TCRdb table lists in-frame clones only, not all of them. The sample has around 5,000 clones, less than 70% seen once. Sequencing was done on a sample of cultured CD8+ T cells derived from PBMCs. All receptors derive from a male donor with HIV. CDR3s include the opening cysteine and the closing phenylalanine or tryptophan. D genes are given only for firm matches. Some rows have no size entry. The others give once, few or many, or a class for an expanded clone.

j_call,v_call,d_call,clone_size,cdr3_nt,cdr3_aa
TRBJ1-5,TRBV19,-,-,TGTGCCAGTAGTATAGGGGGCAATCAGCCCCAGCATTTT,CASSIGGNQPQHF
TRBJ2-7,TRBV27,-,-,TGTGCCAGCAGTTTACAAGCCGGTAGCTCCTACGAGCAGTACTTC,CASSLQAGSSYEQYF
TRBJ1-4,TRBV6-5,-,-,TGTGCCAGCAGTTACTCGACAGTTGCAACTAATGAAAAACTGTTTTTT,CASSYSTVATNEKLFF
TRBJ2-7,TRBV28,TRBD2,-,TGTGCCAGCAGTTTAGGCGGGAGGGCCTCCTACGAGCAGTACTTC,CASSLGGRASYEQYF
TRBJ2-1,TRBV30,-,-,TGTGCCTGGAGTTCCCGACAGGCACTCAATGAGCAGTTCTTC,CAWSSRQALNEQFF
TRBJ1-2,TRBV19,TRBD1,-,TGTGCCAGTAGCCCTCAGACAGGGATGAACTATGGCTACACCTTC,CASSPQTGMNYGYTF
TRBJ1-2,TRBV5-1,TRBD1,-,TGCGCCAGCAGCACAAACTTCGACAGGGCTGACTATGGCTACACCTTC,CASSTNFDRADYGYTF
TRBJ2-3,TRBV9,-,-,TGTGCCAGCAGCGTAGAGGGCAGGGGTCGTGATACGCAGTATTTT,CASSVEGRGRDTQYF
TRBJ2-7,TRBV9,TRBD1,few,TGTGCCAGCAGCGCCGACAGGGGAAGGAACGAGCAGTACTTC,CASSADRGRNEQYF
TRBJ2-1,TRBV6-1,TRBD1,once,TGTGCCACCACAGGGGTCAGGAATGAGCAGTTCTTC,CATTGVRNEQFF
TRBJ1-2,TRBV7-9,TRBD1,-,TGTGCCAGCAGCTTAGTTGGGCAGGGGGCCTATGGCTACACCTTC,CASSLVGQGAYGYTF
TRBJ2-7,TRBV6-5,TRBD1,-,TGTGCCAGCAGCCTCGTGAGGGACAGCTACGAGCAGTACTTC,CASSLVRDSYEQYF
TRBJ1-2,TRBV7-9,-,-,TGTGCCAGCAGCTACTTGACAGACTATGGCTACACCTTC,CASSYLTDYGYTF
TRBJ2-7,TRBV27,TRBD2,-,TGTGCCAGCAGTTACTCGACTAGCGCCTACGAGCAGTACTTC,CASSYSTSAYEQYF
TRBJ2-7,TRBV6-1,-,-,TGTGCCAGCAGTGAAAAGTTGTCTACCTACGAGCAGTACTTC,CASSEKLSTYEQYF
TRBJ1-1,TRBV28,-,-,TGTGCCAGCAGTTTAACCGATTACAGGGAGTTAAGCACTGAAGCTTTCTTT,CASSLTDYRELSTEAFF
TRBJ2-7,TRBV21-1,-,-,TGTGCCAGCAGCTCAGGGACCGCCTACGAGCAGTACTTC,CASSSGTAYEQYF
TRBJ2-7,TRBV7-2,TRBD2,-,TGTGCCAGCAGAGAAGGGGCTAGCGGGGTCTACGAGCAGTACTTC,CASREGASGVYEQYF
TRBJ2-1,TRBV7-3,TRBD1,-,TGTGCCAGCCGGGACAGCTCCTACAATGAGCAGTTCTTC,CASRDSSYNEQFF
TRBJ1-3,TRBV19,-,-,TGTGCCAGTAGTATCTCCGGGAACACCATATATTTT,CASSISGNTIYF
TRBJ2-7,TRBV5-1,TRBD2,-,TGCGCCAGCAGCTTGGAGGGCGGGAGGGCCGGGGAGCAGTACTTC,CASSLEGGRAGEQYF
TRBJ1-4,TRBV6-5,-,-,TGTGCCAGCACAGAGAATAATGAAAAACTGTTTTTT,CASTENNEKLFF
TRBJ2-2,TRBV5-6,-,-,TGTGCCAGCAGCTCTGGCCAGCCAACCGGGGAGCTGTTTTTT,CASSSGQPTGELFF
TRBJ1-4,TRBV5-1,TRBD1,-,TGCGCCAGCAGCTCCGGGACAGGGCCTGAAAAACTGTTTTTT,CASSSGTGPEKLFF
TRBJ2-7,TRBV5-1,-,few,TGCGCCAGCAGCTTGGAAGGGTCTGACTACGAGCAGTACTTC,CASSLEGSDYEQYF
TRBJ2-7,TRBV7-6,TRBD1,-,TGTGCCAGCAGCTTAGCGACAGGGTGGGCCTACGAGCAGTACTTC,CASSLATGWAYEQYF
TRBJ1-5,TRBV7-2,-,-,TGTGCCAGCAGCTCCGACGTCAATCAGCCCCAGCATTTT,CASSSDVNQPQHF
TRBJ1-2,TRBV6-5,TRBD1,-,TGTGCCAGCAGTTTACAGGGGGACGGTGGCTACACCTTC,CASSLQGDGGYTF
TRBJ1-1,TRBV27,-,-,TGTGCCAGCATGGGGGCTGAAGCTTTCTTT,CASMGAEAFF
TRBJ2-2,TRBV20-1,-,-,TGCAGTGCTAGAGGCGCCGGGGAGCTGTTTTTT,CSARGAGELFF
TRBJ2-1,TRBV29-1,-,once,TGCAGCGTTGACGGGCGGTACAATGAGCAGTTCTTC,CSVDGRYNEQFF
TRBJ1-4,TRBV4-1,-,-,TGCGCCAGCAGCCAAGATCCAGAGGGTGAAAAACTGTTTTTT,CASSQDPEGEKLFF
TRBJ2-3,TRBV7-2,-,-,TGTGCCAGCAGCTTTATGGGGCGTGGAGATACGCAGTATTTT,CASSFMGRGDTQYF
TRBJ2-3,TRBV11-2,-,-,TGTGCCACTTTCACAGATACGCAGTATTTT,CATFTDTQYF
TRBJ2-7,TRBV29-1,TRBD1,-,TGCAGCGTTTTGCTCGGGACAGGGTTGTACGAGCAGTACTTC,CSVLLGTGLYEQYF
TRBJ1-2,TRBV4-2,-,few,TGTGCCAGCAGCCACGAACCGAGTGGACAGCGCTACACCTTC,CASSHEPSGQRYTF
TRBJ2-7,TRBV28,TRBD1,few,TGTGCCAGCAGCCAATCCCGGGACAGGCGTACCTACGAGCAGTACTTC,CASSQSRDRRTYEQYF
TRBJ2-7,TRBV4-1,TRBD1,few,TGCGCCAGCAGCAACTGGTTTAACCGGGACAGGGGGCCCTACGAGCAGTACTTC,CASSNWFNRDRGPYEQYF
TRBJ1-4,TRBV6-6,-,-,TGTGCCAGCAGTTATTCGGCAGTGGGTACTAATGAAAAACTGTTTTTT,CASSYSAVGTNEKLFF
TRBJ1-3,TRBV19,-,-,TGTGCCAGTAAACCACTTACCTCTGGAAACACCATATATTTT,CASKPLTSGNTIYF
TRBJ1-1,TRBV27,-,-,TGTGCCAGCAGTTCATTAGGCGGATTGAACACTGAAGCTTTCTTT,CASSSLGGLNTEAFF
TRBJ2-3,TRBV5-5,-,once,TGTGCCAGCAGCTTGGGACCAGACAGCACAGATACGCAGTATTTT,CASSLGPDSTDTQYF
TRBJ1-2,TRBV19,-,-,TGTGCCAGTAGACCTTCGGAGGGATATCATGGCTACACCTTC,CASRPSEGYHGYTF
TRBJ1-2,TRBV11-3,-,-,TGTGCCAGCAGCCCTTGGCCGGTAGAATTGGACTATGGCTACACCTTC,CASSPWPVELDYGYTF
TRBJ1-1,TRBV28,-,-,TGTGCCAGCAGTTTGGGGCACTCAGGCAGCACTGAAGCTTTCTTT,CASSLGHSGSTEAFF
TRBJ2-3,TRBV19,-,-,TGTGCCAGTAGTATAGTGGGGGCAGATACGCAGTATTTT,CASSIVGADTQYF